This TCR beta chain was captured by sequencing in a study of cytomegalovirus exposure and HLA in healthy donors. Germline values: CDR1 MDHEN, CDR2 SYDVKM. V dropped 8 bases and J dropped 3; count of bases not matched to a gene: 4. The CDR3 totals 12 residues. The study, taken as a whole, reports: While the bulk of TCR sequences proved rare, some public TCRs turned up in many donors. Later analysis demonstrated an association between a missense DCLRE1C variant and TCR beta V- and J-gene trimming.

The PCR employed 60 Vbeta primers together with 13 Jbeta primers. Repertoires were generated with immunoSEQ multiplex PCR, while TCRdb's copy carries only in-frame clones and drops some. There are 70,000 to 95,000 clones in the sample; 65% to 85% occur only once, and 3.3% lies in the top ten. About this clone itself: No antigen is known for it.

This clonotype was obtained from a man aged 45-60 years in good health and CMV-seronegative. The specimen sequenced was PBMCs. The V and J genes are TRBV28 and TRBJ2-7; 7 nucleotides align to TRBD1. CDR3 in DNA: TGTGCCAGCCGACAGGGTCTCTACGAGCAGTACTTC. Translated: CASRQGLYEQYF.